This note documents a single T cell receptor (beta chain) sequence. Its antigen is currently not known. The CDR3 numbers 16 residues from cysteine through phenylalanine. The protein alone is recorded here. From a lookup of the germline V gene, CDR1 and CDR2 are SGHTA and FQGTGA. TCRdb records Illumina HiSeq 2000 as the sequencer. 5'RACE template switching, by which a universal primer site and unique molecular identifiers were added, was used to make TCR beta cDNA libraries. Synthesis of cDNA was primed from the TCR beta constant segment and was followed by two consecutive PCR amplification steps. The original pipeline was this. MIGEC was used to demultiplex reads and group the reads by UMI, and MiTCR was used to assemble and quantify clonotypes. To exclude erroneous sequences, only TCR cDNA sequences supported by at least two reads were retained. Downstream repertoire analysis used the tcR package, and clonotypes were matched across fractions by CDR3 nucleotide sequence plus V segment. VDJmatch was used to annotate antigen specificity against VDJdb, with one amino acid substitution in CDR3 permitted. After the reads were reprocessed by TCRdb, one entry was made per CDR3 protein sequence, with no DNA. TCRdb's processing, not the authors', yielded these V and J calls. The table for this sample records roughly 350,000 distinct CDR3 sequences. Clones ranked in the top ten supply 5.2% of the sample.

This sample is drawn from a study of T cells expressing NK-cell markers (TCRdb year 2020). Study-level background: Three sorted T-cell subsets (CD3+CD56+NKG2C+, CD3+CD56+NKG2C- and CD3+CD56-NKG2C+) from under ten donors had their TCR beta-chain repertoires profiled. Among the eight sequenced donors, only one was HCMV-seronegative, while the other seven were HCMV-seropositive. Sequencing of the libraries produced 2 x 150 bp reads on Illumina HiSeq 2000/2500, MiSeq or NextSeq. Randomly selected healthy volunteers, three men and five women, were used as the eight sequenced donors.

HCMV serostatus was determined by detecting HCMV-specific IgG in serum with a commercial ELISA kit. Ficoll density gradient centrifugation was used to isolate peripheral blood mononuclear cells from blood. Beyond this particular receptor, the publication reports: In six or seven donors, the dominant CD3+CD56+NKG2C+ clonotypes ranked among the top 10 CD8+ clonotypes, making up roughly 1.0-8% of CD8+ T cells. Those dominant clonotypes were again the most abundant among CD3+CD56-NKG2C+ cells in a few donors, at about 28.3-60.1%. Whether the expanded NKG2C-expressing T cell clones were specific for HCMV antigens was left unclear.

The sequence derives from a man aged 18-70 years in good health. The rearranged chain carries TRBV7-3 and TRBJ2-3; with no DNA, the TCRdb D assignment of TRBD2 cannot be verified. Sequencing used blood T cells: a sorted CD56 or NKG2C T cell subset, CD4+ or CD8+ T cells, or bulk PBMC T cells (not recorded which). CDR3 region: CASSLGLPFKRDTQYF.